The entry below describes one TCR beta chain. Its antigen remains unknown. Compared with germline, one end of the junction differs, possibly owing to a read error. The sample is drawn from a study of circulating CD8 cells and anti-PD-1 response in melanoma. Overall study context: Response groups: complete/partial responders versus stable/progressive non-responders. Regarding the study as a whole: Peptide assays on expanded sorted subsets replaced tumor-based reactivity testing. The cohort mixed treatment-naive and previously treated patients.

Using approximately 15 ng of total RNA, TCR libraries were made with the QIAseq Immune Repertoire TCR panel. Each CDR3 protein gets one entry after TCRdb re-called the reads with MiXCR. The data contain some 1,000 distinct CDR3 sequences, 5% to 5.5% of them seen just once; the ten biggest clones take up around 4.9%. CDR1 is LGHDT, CDR2 YNNKEL, per germline (reference sequence). CDR3 length: 14 amino acids. Live CD3+CD8+TCRalphabeta+ cells were sorted into four subsets by PD-1 and/or TIGIT. The clonotype comes from a human donor with melanoma. The chain is built from TRBV3-1 and TRBJ2-7; D could derive from TRBD1 or TRBD2 (5 bases each). The input for sequencing was CD8+ T cells from PBMCs, taken at baseline or after one month of anti-PD-1 therapy (not recorded which). CDR3 sequence reads: CASSPSGAPYEQYF. The CDR3 DNA is TGTGCCAGCAGCCCGTCCGGGGCCCCCTACGAGCAGTATTTC.